A selection of T cell receptor beta chains follows, all from one sample in a study of shared clonotypes between healthy human individuals. The assay was immunoSEQ multiplex PCR, and TCRdb's table has in-frame clones only and misses some. The table includes some 2 million clones, about 94% detected once. Sequencing input: naive CD8+ T cells sorted from blood. The source is a man aged 18 to 30 in good health. CDR3s include the opening cysteine and the closing phenylalanine or tryptophan. A D gene is named only where the DNA matches it firmly. Size tells how often a clone was seen (once, few, many) or the class of an expanded clone, and some rows leave it out.

TRBV5-1	TRBD2	.	TRBJ2-5	TGCGCCAGCAGCTTGGAGGGAGGGGTCGGGGAGACCCAGTACTTC	CASSLEGGVGETQYF
TRBV9	TRBD2	.	TRBJ2-1	TGTGCCAGCAGCGTAGAGGCGACTAGCCTCTCCAAGCAAAATGAGCAGTTCTTC	CASSVEATSLSKQNEQFF
TRBV7-2	.	.	TRBJ2-7	TGTGCCAGCAGCCCCGGGAGCTACGAGCAGTACTTC	CASSPGSYEQYF
TRBV7-9	.	few	TRBJ2-7	TGTGCCAGCAGCTGGGGATACGAGCAGTACTTC	CASSWGYEQYF
TRBV6-1	.	.	TRBJ1-3	TGTGCCAGCAGTGAAGTTTGGACAGAGTCTGGAAACACCATATATTTT	CASSEVWTESGNTIYF
TRBV7-9	.	.	TRBJ1-2	TGTGCCAGCAGCTCAGGGACCTATGGCTACACCTTC	CASSSGTYGYTF
TRBV29-1	TRBD2	.	TRBJ2-5	TGCAGCGTTGATCCGGGACTAGCGGGGAGCCAAGAGACCCAGTACTTC	CSVDPGLAGSQETQYF
TRBV13	TRBD1	.	TRBJ2-3	TGTGCCAGCAGCTTGGACAGGGCCACAGATACGCAGTATTTT	CASSLDRATDTQYF
TRBV5-4	.	once	TRBJ1-2	TGTGCCAGCAGCTTGGTGGGGGGGACTAACTATGGCTACACCTTC	CASSLVGGTNYGYTF
TRBV29-1	TRBD1	.	TRBJ1-3	TGCAGCGTCGCGTCGACAGGGAGGCACGGAAACACCATATATTTT	CSVASTGRHGNTIYF
TRBV5-4	.	.	TRBJ1-2	TGTGCCAGCAGCTTGCCAGAGGACGAGAACTATGGCTACACCTTC	CASSLPEDENYGYTF
TRBV4-1	TRBD2	once	TRBJ2-1	TGCGCCAGCAGCCAAGAAGGTACTAGCGGATACAATGAGCAGTTCTTC	CASSQEGTSGYNEQFF
TRBV18	.	.	TRBJ2-3	TGTGCCAGCTCACCACAGGGTGGGGATACGCAGTATTTT	CASSPQGGDTQYF